Sequencing of this T cell receptor beta chain was carried out in a study of T cell responses to AZD1222 COVID-19 vaccine. On this clone itself: Antigen: not known.

V was clipped by 1 base and J by 2 bases, with 6 bases between them. The CDR3 extends over 15 amino acids. Germline V gene lookup returns CDR1 SGHVS and CDR2 FNYEAQ. Study-level points and caveats: In all cases, repertoires were sampled only after the peak T cell response. The study reported that nearly half of spike-specific TCRs target unmutated variant regions.

Libraries were prepared by immunoSEQ multiplex PCR; TCRdb keeps only in-frame clonotypes and omits some of them. The table has more than 85,000 clones, approximately 90% seen once. The sequence was obtained from an adult who received the AZD1222 COVID-19 vaccine. This material consisted of peripheral blood, taken 28 days after the second AZD1222 dose. This chain uses TRBV7-6 with TRBJ2-6; D is undetermined. In DNA form, the CDR3 reads TGTGCCAGCAGCTTAGGGGTACCTGGGGCCAACGTCCTGACTTTC. It encodes CASSLGVPGANVLTF.